The 8 T cell receptor beta chains below were found in one sample sequenced in a study of blood T cell repertoires in COVID-19. The data were produced by immunoSEQ multiplex PCR, yet TCRdb's version contains in-frame clones alone and is incomplete. The repertoire holds 50,000 to 75,000 clones, with 89% as singletons. Sequenced: peripheral blood. The receptors stem from a man in his 60s with acute or convalescent COVID-19.

This chain links TRBV7-2 with TRBJ1-2, with D possibly being TRBD1 (5 bases). In germline, CDR1 is SGHTA, CDR2 FQGNSA. V was pared by 0 bases and J by 4 bases, with 15 bases between. The CDR3 covers 16 residues. This CDR3 is CASSLASRQTLYGYTF. Written as DNA, the CDR3 is TGTGCCAGCAGCTTAGCTTCCCGACAGACCCTCTATGGCTACACCTTC.

The gene calls are TRBV5-6 and TRBJ1-1; D not certain. The CDR3 extends over 12 amino acids. V was pared by 4 bases and J by 5 bases, with 9 bases between. CDR1 and CDR2 from the germline V gene are SGHDT and YYEEEE. This CDR3 reads CASSEGTTEAFF. The CDR3 bases are TGTGCCAGCAGCGAGGGTACGACTGAAGCTTTCTTT.

The chain employs TRBV2 and TRBJ1-5; 9 nucleotides line up with TRBD1. The CDR3 sequence is 15 residues long. The V gene's germline CDR1 is SNHLY and CDR2 FYNNEI. The V and J ends lost 5 bases and 6 bases, in that order; junction bases with no gene match: 8. The CDR3 spells CASSTGTGFTQPQHF. DNA of the CDR3: TGTGCCAGCAGTACCGGGACAGGGTTTACTCAGCCCCAGCATTTT.

This rearrangement joins TRBV30 to TRBJ1-1; D is unresolved. This CDR3 comprises 12 residues. Germline CDR1 reads GTSNPN; CDR2 reads SVGIG (reference sequence). The ends were cut back, 2 bases at V and 5 bases at J, with 9 bases in the middle. The CDR3 DNA reads TGTGCCTGGAGTAATCGGGTAACTGAAGCTTTCTTT. It is translated as CAWSNRVTEAFF.

This chain joins TRBV19 and TRBJ1-4; no firm D call. Trimming took off 6 bases at V and 3 bases at J, with 8 bases between the two ends. The CDR3 is made up of 13 amino acids. Germline V CDR1 and CDR2: LNHDA, SQIVND (reference sequence). DNA of the CDR3: TGTGCCAGTAGGAGCGAGGCTAATGAAAAACTGTTTTTT. Amino acid sequence: CASRSEANEKLFF.

This sequence joins TRBV6-5 and TRBJ1-3; D gene ambiguous. The ends were cut back, 9 bases at V and 1 base at J, with 16 bases in the middle. Germline CDR1 reads MNHEY; CDR2 reads SVGAGI. The CDR3 runs to 15 residues. CDR3 region: CASSVREGSGNTIYF. CDR3 bases: TGTGCCAGTTCCGTTCGGGAGGGATCTGGAAACACCATATATTTT.

This clone was seen only a few times. The CDR3 sequence is CACCEQEYGYTF. As DNA, the CDR3 is TGTGCCTGTTGCGAACAGGAATATGGCTACACCTTC. V and J are TRBV30 and TRBJ1-2, with D maybe TRBD1 (5 bases). Trimming removed 6 bases at V and 5 bases at J, with 13 bases between. This CDR3 has 12 residues. Germline assignment: CDR1 GTSNPN and CDR2 SVGIG (reference sequence).

This clone was seen only once. This rearrangement joins TRBV29-1 to TRBJ1-2; possible D gene TRBD1, 5 bases. V was clipped by 5 bases and J by 4 bases, with 14 bases between them. From germline, CDR1 is SQVTM and CDR2 ANQGSEA. The CDR3 consists of 13 residues. Here the CDR3 DNA reads TGCAGCGTTCCCGGGACTCTGGGCTATGGCTACACCTTC. Its translation: CSVPGTLGYGYTF.